The 20 T cell receptor beta chains in this list originate from one sample, sequenced in a study of T cell repertoires in cytomegalovirus infection. From the reads, TCRdb called clonotypes with MiXCR, one entry per CDR3 protein. The repertoire has more than 350,000 distinct CDR3 sequences, approximately 31% of them found once; the top ten carry about 13%. The sample was PBMCs. All receptors derive from a human donor in good health (CMV status not recorded). Some clones in this sample may be carry-over from other donors' samples.

This clonotype was detected only a few times. This chain joins TRBV10-1 and TRBJ1-1; D remains unclear. Trimming removed 2 bases at V and 3 bases at J, with 7 bases between. CDR1 and CDR2 (germline): WNHNN, SYGVQD (reference sequence). This CDR3 has 13 residues. The CDR3 coding sequence is TGCGCCAGCAGTGAGGAGGCCGACACTGAAGCTTTCTTT. Protein sequence: CASSEEADTEAFF.

This sequence joins TRBV15 and TRBJ1-6; D is unclear. Trimming removed 1 base at V and 5 bases at J, with 3 bases between. Germline values: CDR1 LNHNV, CDR2 YYDKDF (reference sequence). The CDR3 spans 13 residues. CDR3 protein: CATSRGNNSPLHF. The CDR3 DNA follows: TGTGCCACCAGCAGAGGCAATAATTCACCCCTCCACTTT.

This chain connects TRBV7-8 to TRBJ1-1; no clear D. Germline V CDR1 and CDR2: SGHVS, FQNEAQ. CDR3 length: 10 amino acids. V shed 4 bases and J shed 7 bases, with 4 bases lying between them. CDR3 DNA sequence: TGTGCCAGCAGCTGGAATGAAGCTTTCTTT. Translation gives CASSWNEAFF.

The gene calls are TRBV6-1 and TRBJ1-2, with D possibly being TRBD1 (5 bases). The CDR3 sequence is 14 residues long. CDR1 is MNHNS and CDR2 is SASEGT in the germline V gene. V shed 10 bases and J shed 8 bases, with 23 bases lying between them. CDR3 coding DNA: TGTGCCACCTCGAGGGGTGAGGGAAAAACAGGCTACACCTTC. Its protein is CATSRGEGKTGYTF.

This clonotype was picked up a small number of times. This sequence joins TRBV7-2 and TRBJ2-7; D is unclear. Between the trimmed V and J ends, which lost 1 base and 2 bases, there was a span of 9 bases. The CDR3 runs 14 residues. CDR1 and CDR2 from the germline V gene are SGHTA and FQGNSA. In nucleotides, the CDR3 is TGTGCCAGCAGCTTAGACCGGGTAACCTACGAGCAGTACTTC. It encodes CASSLDRVTYEQYF.

This rearrangement joins TRBV4-1 to TRBJ2-7; D gene uncertain. The CDR3 covers 14 residues. CDR1 and CDR2 from the germline V gene are MGHRA and YSYEKL. The V end lost 1 base, the J end lost 2 bases, and 9 bases lay between the germline ends. CDR3 loop: CASSQGGIAYEQYF. CDR3 nucleotides: TGCGCCAGCAGCCAAGGTGGGATTGCCTACGAGCAGTACTTC.

The rearrangement joins TRBV6-2 or TRBV6-3 to TRBJ2-7; D not resolved. In germline, CDR1 is MNHEY, CDR2 SVGEGT. This CDR3 contains 13 residues. Between the trimmed V and J ends, which lost 2 bases and 5 bases, there was a span of 10 bases. The DNA for the CDR3 is TGTGCCAGCAGTTACCAGACAAGGAACGAGCAGTACTTC. Its protein product is CASSYQTRNEQYF.

In DNA form, the CDR3 reads TGTGCCAGCAAAATACTCGGGACAGCCTATGGCTACACCTTC. As protein: CASKILGTAYGYTF. V and J are TRBV27 and TRBJ1-2, with TRBD1 identical over 7 bases. The CDR3 totals 14 residues. Losses at the gene ends were 7 bases for V and 4 bases for J; bases not matched to a gene: 9. Germline-derived CDR1 and CDR2 are MNHEY and SMNVEV (reference sequence).

This clonotype was seen repeatedly, ten times or more. The chain joins TRBV28 to TRBJ2-7, with D perhaps TRBD1 or TRBD2 (5 bases each). V lost 7 bases to trimming and J lost 6 bases, with 19 bases between them. Germline-derived CDR1 and CDR2 are MDHEN and SYDVKM. CDR3 size: 14 residues. The CDR3 DNA reads TGTGCCAGCACCGGAACGGGGCACGGACGCGAGCAGTACTTC. Residues: CASTGTGHGREQYF.

To note about this clonotype: This clone may be a read error of a much larger clone one base away. The J gene is TRBJ1-4, the V gene TRBV7-6; possibly TRBD1 for D (6 bases). The CDR3 is 15 residues long. Germline V gene data show CDR1 as SGHVS and CDR2 as FNYEAQ. The ends were cut back, 5 bases at V and 7 bases at J, with 17 bases in the middle. The CDR3 region has the DNA TGTGCCAGCAGCCCCAGGACAGCGACGGCTGAAAAACTGTTTTTT. It specifies CASSPRTATAEKLFF.

This clonotype was recorded a few times. The V and J genes are TRBV19 and TRBJ2-1; 10 bases are shared with TRBD2. Trimming took 4 bases from V and 5 from J; bases not matched to a gene: 8. Germline V gives CDR1 LNHDA, CDR2 SQIVND (reference sequence). The CDR3 is 16 residues long. CDR3 amino acids: CASSTQRTSGNNEQFF. DNA of the CDR3: TGTGCCAGTAGTACCCAGCGGACTAGCGGAAACAATGAGCAGTTCTTC.

There are many counts of this clonotype. The chain couples TRBV7-2 to TRBJ1-6, with D uncertain. The ends were cut back, 3 bases at V and 9 bases at J, with 9 bases in the middle. This CDR3 contains 13 residues. CDR1 is SGHTA and CDR2 is FQGNSA in the germline V gene. The CDR3 loop reads CASSFRETSPLHF. The CDR3 bases are TGTGCCAGCAGCTTCCGGGAGACTTCACCCCTCCACTTT.

This clonotype was counted at least ten times. The chain has TRBV7-2 and TRBJ2-6; tentatively, D is TRBD1 (5 bases). V lost 4 bases and J 2 bases, leaving 12 bases between the germline ends. This CDR3 comprises 16 residues. Germline V gene data show CDR1 as SGHTA and CDR2 as FQGNSA. In nucleotides, the CDR3 is TGTGCCAGCAGCTCCAAAACAGGCACTGGGGCCAACGTCCTGACTTTC. Its translation: CASSSKTGTGANVLTF.

This clonotype was seen a handful of times. The rearrangement links TRBV10-3 to TRBJ1-1; D call uncertain. The CDR3 sequence is 15 residues long. From germline, CDR1 is ENHRY and CDR2 SYGVKD. V was shortened by 4 bases and J by 5 bases, with 17 bases between the two germline ends. DNA for the CDR3: TGTGCCATCAGTGTCGCAGAGGGATCCAGGACTGAAGCTTTCTTT. This gives the protein CAISVAEGSRTEAFF.

This clonotype has at least ten counts. CDR3 region: CASSLDGRREAFF. The CDR3, as DNA: TGTGCCAGCAGTTTAGACGGCCGTCGTGAAGCTTTCTTT. The chain recombines TRBV12-3 or TRBV12-4 with TRBJ1-1, with D unclear. With 1 base removed from V and 7 bases from J, the gap between germline ends came to 10 bases. CDR3 length equals 13 residues.

This clonotype occurred many times. V and J are TRBV12-3 or TRBV12-4 and TRBJ2-1; D might be TRBD1 (6 bases). The CDR3 runs 14 residues. V was clipped by 6 bases and J by 8 bases, with 17 bases between them. Written as DNA, the CDR3 is TGTGCCAGCAGACGGAACCAGGGGCCCGATGAGCAGTTCTTC. Amino acid sequence: CASRRNQGPDEQFF.

Of note for this clonotype: This CDR3 fails to terminate in the conserved phenylalanine or tryptophan, so it likely reflects a read error. J is TRBJ1-2 and V is TRBV6-8; the D is unclear. The CDR3 extends over 12 amino acids. The ends were cut back, 7 bases at V and 5 bases at J, with 11 bases in the middle. Looked up from germline, CDR1 is MNHGY and CDR2 is SAAAGT. CDR3 sequence (DNA): TGTGCCAGCAAGGCAGTCCCTTATGGCTACACCTTG. Encoded protein: CASKAVPYGYTL.

This clonotype showed up many times. The chain couples TRBV12-3 or TRBV12-4 to TRBJ1-2; TRBD1 might be the D (6 bases). The CDR3 loop spans 13 amino acids. Deletions cut 3 bases from V and 3 bases from J, with 8 bases between. This chain's CDR3 is CASSLAGDYGYTF. CDR3 coding DNA: TGTGCCAGCAGTTTGGCAGGGGACTATGGCTACACCTTC.

The genes are TRBV9 and TRBJ1-2; D unresolved. V was cut by 5 bases and J by 1 base, with 18 bases left in between. The CDR3 runs to 16 residues. Germline values: CDR1 SGDLS, CDR2 YYNGEE. CDR3 in DNA: TGTGCCAGCAGTAGGACGGATTGGAGACTTAACTATGGCTACACCTTC. It codes for CASSRTDWRLNYGYTF. The full variable domain, with the rest looked up from reference TRBV9 and TRBJ1-2, is DSGVTQTPKHLITATGQRVTLRCSPRSGDLSVYWYQQSLDQGLQFLIQYYNGEERAKGNILERFSAQQFPDLHSELNLSSLELGDSALYFCASSRTDWRLNYGYTFGSGTRLTVV.

The V gene is TRBV28, the J gene TRBJ2-3; the match to TRBD2 covers 7 bases. Germline CDR1 reads MDHEN; CDR2 reads SYDVKM. This CDR3 comprises 13 residues. Unmatched junction bases numbered 5, after V lost 2 bases and J lost 9 bases. The CDR3 coding sequence is TGTGCCAGCAGTTTACGTGTACTAGCGACGCAGTATTTT. It encodes CASSLRVLATQYF.